The 26 T cell receptor beta chains listed next were all sequenced from one sample in a study of T cell changes during pregnancy in multiple sclerosis. Sequenced by immunoSEQ multiplex PCR; TCRdb stores in-frame clones only, minus some. The table has tens of thousands of clones, approximately 90% seen once. Sequenced here: CD4+ T cells from peripheral blood mononuclear cells, sampled after pregnancy. Every receptor here comes from a female donor with multiple sclerosis, enrolled in a pregnancy study.

V gene TRBV5-1 combines with J gene TRBJ1-2, with TRBD1 matching over 10 bases. The V and J ends lost 5 bases and 3 bases, in that order; junction bases with no gene match: 7. The germline CDR1 and CDR2 sequences are SGHRS and YFSETQ. This CDR3 comprises 15 residues. The CDR3 nucleotides are TGCGCCAGCAGTTGGACAGGGGGTTCTGACTATGGCTACACCTTC. It yields the protein CASSWTGGSDYGYTF. Based on the CDR3 plus reference TRBV5-1 and TRBJ1-2, the full variable domain is KAGVTQTPRYLIKTRGQQVTLSCSPISGHRSVSWYQQTPGQGLQFLFEYFSETQRNKGNFPGRFSGRQFSNSRSEMNVSTLELGDSALYLCASSWTGGSDYGYTFGSGTRLTVV.

The chain carries TRBV5-1 and TRBJ1-1, with a weak D call TRBD1 (6 bases). V was cut by 4 bases and J by 0 bases, with 13 bases left in between. The CDR3 consists of 15 residues. Germline assignment: CDR1 SGHRS and CDR2 YFSETQ. In nucleotides, the CDR3 is TGCGCCAGCAGCCCGGGTCAGGGGATGAACACTGAAGCTTTCTTT. Its protein is CASSPGQGMNTEAFF.

The chain has TRBV5-1 and TRBJ2-3, with D tentatively TRBD2 (6 bases). The CDR3 is 14 amino acids. Germline V CDR1 and CDR2: SGHRS, YFSETQ. V was trimmed by 6 bases and J by 1 base, leaving 12 bases between them. The CDR3 nucleotides read TGCGCCAGCACGGAGGGGTCTGGCACAGATACGCAGTATTTT. Protein: CASTEGSGTDTQYF.

The chain is built from TRBV28 and TRBJ2-7; 7 bases are shared with TRBD1. Germline trimming cut 1 base from V and 3 bases from J; bases unmatched to any gene: 3. Germline CDR1 and CDR2: MDHEN and SYDVKM. CDR3 length: 14 residues. The CDR3 region has the DNA TGTGCCAGCAGTTTATCGCAGGGGGACTACGAGCAGTACTTC. Translated: CASSLSQGDYEQYF.

This clone was recorded only once. CDR3 sequence (DNA): TGTGCCAGCTCACCTTCCCAGGGGGGAAACACCGGGGAGCTGTTTTTT. Its protein is CASSPSQGGNTGELFF. The chain recombines TRBV18 with TRBJ2-2, with D maybe TRBD1 (7 bases). V was cut by 3 bases and J by 2 bases, with 13 bases left in between. CDR3 length: 16 residues. Germline values: CDR1 KGHSH, CDR2 LQKENI. The full variable domain, its missing parts supplied by reference TRBV18 and TRBJ2-2, is NAGVMQNPRHLVRRRGQEARLRCSPMKGHSHVYWYRQLPEEGLKFMVYLQKENIIDESGMPKERFSAEFPKEGPSILRIQQVVRGDSAAYFCASSPSQGGNTGELFFGEGSRLTVL.

This chain connects TRBV28 to TRBJ2-3; possibly TRBD2 for D (6 bases). Trimming stripped 5 bases from V and 0 bases from J, with 21 bases between. CDR1 is MDHEN and CDR2 is SYDVKM in the germline V gene. This CDR3 is built from 18 residues. DNA for the CDR3: TGTGCCAGCAGTCGGGACTCGGCTCTCTCCTTTAGCACAGATACGCAGTATTTT. This gives the protein CASSRDSALSFSTDTQYF.

This clone showed up just once. The chain has TRBV5-1 and TRBJ1-4; TRBD1 might be the D (5 bases). Germline-derived CDR1 and CDR2 are SGHRS and YFSETQ. The germline V and J ends were trimmed by 0 bases and 4 bases, with 13 bases remaining between them. CDR3 length: 16 amino acids. CDR3 residues: CASSLVGGAINEKLFF. In nucleotides, the CDR3 is TGCGCCAGCAGCTTGGTAGGAGGGGCGATTAATGAAAAACTGTTTTTT.

The chain has TRBV5-1 and TRBJ2-1; D gene uncertain. Germline-derived CDR1 and CDR2 are SGHRS and YFSETQ. V was trimmed by 2 bases and J by 8 bases, leaving 17 bases between them. The CDR3 runs to 15 residues. Written as DNA, the CDR3 is TGCGCCAGCAGCTTAGGCCCAGGCCCTCCGGATGAGCAGTTCTTC. It codes for CASSLGPGPPDEQFF.

V is TRBV28 and J is TRBJ2-3; D might be TRBD2 (6 bases). CDR1 and CDR2 from the germline V gene are MDHEN and SYDVKM. Trimming pared 6 bases from V and 8 bases from J, leaving 18 bases between. The CDR3 runs 14 residues. The DNA for the CDR3 is TGTGCCAGCAGGAAGGGCGGGGCGGACGGTACGCAGTATTTT. Translation: CASRKGGADGTQYF.

This chain uses TRBV18 with TRBJ2-2, with 7 positions matching TRBD2. CDR1 is KGHSH and CDR2 is LQKENI in the germline V gene. CDR3 size: 14 residues. With V trimmed by 6 bases and J by 0 bases, 1 base remained unmatched. Written as DNA, the CDR3 is TGTGCCAGCTCCCGGGAGGCGAACACCGGGGAGCTGTTTTTT. Residues: CASSREANTGELFF. Variable domain in full (rest from reference TRBV18 and TRBJ2-2): NAGVMQNPRHLVRRRGQEARLRCSPMKGHSHVYWYRQLPEEGLKFMVYLQKENIIDESGMPKERFSAEFPKEGPSILRIQQVVRGDSAAYFCASSREANTGELFFGEGSRLTVL.

This rearrangement joins TRBV6-1 to TRBJ2-2; 10 bases agree with TRBD1. Trimming cost V 2 bases and J 5 bases; bases outside gene matches: 5. Germline CDR1 reads MNHNS; CDR2 reads SASEGT. This CDR3 spans 16 amino acids. Here the CDR3 DNA reads TGTGCCAGCAGTGAATATGGGGGACAGGGGACCGGGGAGCTGTTTTTT. Translation gives CASSEYGGQGTGELFF.

This chain uses TRBV29-1 with TRBJ2-6; 7 bases fit TRBD1. There are 15 residues in the CDR3. V lost 6 bases and J lost 0; bases outside the gene matches: 5. Germline assignment: CDR1 SQVTM and CDR2 ANQGSEA. CDR3 DNA: TGCAGCGTAAGGACAGGACCCTCTGGGGCCAACGTCCTGACTTTC. Encoded protein: CSVRTGPSGANVLTF. The variable domain in full, with the rest retrieved from reference TRBV29-1 and TRBJ2-6, is SAVISQKPSRDICQRGTSLTIQCQVDSQVTMMFWYRQQPGQSLTLIATANQGSEATYESGFVIDKFPISRPNLTFSTLTVSNMSPEDSSIYLCSVRTGPSGANVLTFGAGSRLTVL.

The V gene is TRBV7-3, the J gene TRBJ2-1; the match to TRBD1 covers 7 bases. V trimming: 2 bases; J trimming: 7 bases; junction bases outside the gene matches: 8. The CDR3 totals 15 residues. Germline V gene lookup returns CDR1 SGHTA and CDR2 FQGTGA. CDR3 DNA sequence: TGTGCCAGCAGCTTACGGCGGACAGGCGCAAATGAGCAGTTCTTC. Amino acids: CASSLRRTGANEQFF.

The chain joins TRBV5-1 to TRBJ2-7; D remains ambiguous. The CDR3 length is 13 residues. CDR1 and CDR2 (germline): SGHRS, YFSETQ. V gave up 0 bases and J gave up 3 bases, with 7 bases separating them. The CDR3, as DNA: TGCGCCAGCAGCTTGGCGGCTAGCTACGAGCAGTACTTC. This gives the protein CASSLAASYEQYF.

This chain connects TRBV19 to TRBJ2-7, with 8 bases that match TRBD2. The V and J ends lost 5 bases and 2 bases, in that order; junction bases with no gene match: 5. The germline CDR1 and CDR2 sequences are LNHDA and SQIVND (reference sequence). The CDR3 length is 14 residues. This CDR3 is CASSLSGNAYEQYF. The CDR3 region has the DNA TGTGCCAGTAGTCTTAGCGGGAATGCCTACGAGCAGTACTTC.

This clone was seen a single time. The chain employs TRBV6-4 and TRBJ1-3; D uncertain. CDR3 length: 16 amino acids. Germline CDR1 MRHNA, CDR2 SNTAGT. The V gene lost 6 bases and the J gene lost 0 bases, with 15 bases spanning the gap. This CDR3 reads CASSTIRENSGNTIYF. As DNA, the CDR3 is TGTGCCAGCAGCACAATTAGGGAGAACTCTGGAAACACCATATATTTT.

This CDR3 reads CASSLAQPGQGNTIYF. In DNA form, the CDR3 reads TGTGCCAGCAGCTTAGCGCAGCCGGGTCAGGGGAACACCATATATTTT. The V call is TRBV7-6, the J call TRBJ1-3; possibly TRBD1 for D (6 bases). This CDR3 contains 16 residues. CDR1 is SGHVS and CDR2 is FNYEAQ in the germline V gene. With 0 bases removed from V and 7 bases from J, the gap between germline ends came to 16 bases. The variable domain in full, completed from reference TRBV7-6 and TRBJ1-3, reads GAGVSQSPRYKVTKRGQDVALRCDPISGHVSLYWYRQALGQGPEFLTYFNYEAQQDKSGLPNDRFSAERPEGSISTLTIQRTEQRDSAMYRCASSLAQPGQGNTIYFGEGSWLTVV.

V usage is TRBV7-6 and J usage is TRBJ2-7; no reliable D call. The V gene lost 1 base and the J gene lost 5 bases, with 15 bases spanning the gap. The CDR3 totals 15 residues. Germline assignment: CDR1 SGHVS and CDR2 FNYEAQ. Written as DNA, the CDR3 is TGTGCCAGCAGCTTAGGCGGTGCCCCTTCCGACGAGCAGTACTTC. Residues: CASSLGGAPSDEQYF.

In DNA form, the CDR3 reads TGTGCCAGCAGCCAAGATGGACAGGGGGCATCTAGTGAGCAGTTCTTC. Translated, it gives CASSQDGQGASSEQFF. The chain recombines TRBV4-2 with TRBJ2-1; 11 bases align to TRBD1. In germline, CDR1 is LGHNA, CDR2 YNFKEQ. The CDR3 covers 16 residues. Losses at the gene ends were 0 bases for V and 9 bases for J; bases not matched to a gene: 7.

CDR3 region: CASRRTRDQETQYF. The CDR3 nucleotides are TGTGCCAGCAGGCGCACTAGGGACCAAGAGACCCAGTACTTC. The chain combines TRBV6-5 with TRBJ2-5, with a tentative D call TRBD2 (5 bases). Germline V gene sequence: CDR1 MNHEY, CDR2 SVGAGI. The V end lost 6 bases, the J end lost 0 bases, and 11 bases lay between the germline ends. The CDR3 length is 14 residues.

V usage is TRBV7-9 and J usage is TRBJ1-2; a weak D match, TRBD1 (5 bases). The germline V gene encodes CDR1 SEHNR and CDR2 FQNEAQ (reference sequence). V was pared by 5 bases and J by 6 bases, with 16 bases between. This CDR3 is 14 amino acids long. In DNA form, the CDR3 reads TGTGCCAGCAGCCGGGGGGTAGAGCCCGATGGCTACACCTTC. This codes for CASSRGVEPDGYTF. Drawing the rest from reference TRBV7-9 and TRBJ1-2, the complete variable domain is DTGVSQNPRHKITKRGQNVTFRCDPISEHNRLYWYRQTLGQGPEFLTYFQNEAQLEKSRLLSDRFSAERPKGSFSTLEIQRTEQGDSAMYLCASSRGVEPDGYTFGSGTRLTVV.

The chain carries TRBV5-1 and TRBJ2-6, with 7 bases identical to TRBD1. Germline CDR1 reads SGHRS; CDR2 reads YFSETQ. The ends lost 5 bases at V and 0 bases at J; junction bases unmatched: 5. The CDR3 has 16 residues. The DNA of the CDR3 is TGCGCCAGCAGGTACAGGGGAAACTCTGGGGCCAACGTCCTGACTTTC. Amino acid sequence: CASRYRGNSGANVLTF. Drawing the rest from reference TRBV5-1 and TRBJ2-6, the complete variable domain is KAGVTQTPRYLIKTRGQQVTLSCSPISGHRSVSWYQQTPGQGLQFLFEYFSETQRNKGNFPGRFSGRQFSNSRSEMNVSTLELGDSALYLCASRYRGNSGANVLTFGAGSRLTVL.

The chain employs TRBV19 and TRBJ2-5; D perhaps matches TRBD1 (6 bases). Germline lookup yields CDR1 LNHDA and CDR2 SQIVND (reference sequence). The CDR3 loop spans 20 amino acids. With 4 bases removed from V and 2 bases from J, the gap between germline ends came to 29 bases. The CDR3, as DNA: TGTGCCAGTAGTACCTGGGGAAGGGGGTGGGGCGCCGACTCTCAAGAGACCCAGTACTTC. This encodes CASSTWGRGWGADSQETQYF.

In this sample, this clone turned up once. This chain links TRBV28 with TRBJ2-4; D is unclear. V was shortened by 2 bases and J by 0 bases, with 11 bases between the two germline ends. This CDR3 contains 16 residues. In germline, CDR1 is MDHEN, CDR2 SYDVKM. The CDR3 here is CASSLPLLLAKNIQYF. CDR3 coding DNA: TGTGCCAGCAGTTTACCCTTACTTCTAGCCAAAAACATTCAGTACTTC.

This clone was seen just once. The chain recombines TRBV5-1 with TRBJ1-2; 8 bases fit TRBD1. This CDR3 region has 13 residues. The V gene end was trimmed by 3 bases and the J gene end by 8 bases; junction bases not matched to a gene: 6. Germline V CDR1 and CDR2: SGHRS, YFSETQ. CDR3 sequence (DNA): TGCGCCAGCAGCTGGACAGGGCCGGCCGGCTACACCTTC. Translating gives CASSWTGPAGYTF.

The chain recombines TRBV10-1 with TRBJ2-3; 7 positions agree with TRBD1. The CDR3 contains 13 residues. Germline V gene data show CDR1 as WNHNN and CDR2 as SYGVQD (reference sequence). V gave up 6 bases and J gave up 10 bases; unmatched junction bases: 10. The DNA for the CDR3 is TGCGCCAGCAGCCCTGACAGGGCTCATCCGCAGTATTTT. Protein: CASSPDRAHPQYF.